Presented here are 22 T cell receptor beta chains from one specimen sequenced in a study of T cell responses to AZD1222 COVID-19 vaccine. This table comes from immunoSEQ multiplex PCR, and its TCRdb copy is limited to in-frame clones, with some not included. The repertoire consists of 150,000 to 200,000 clones, with around 87% occurring once and the leading ten covering approximately 2.7%. The input for sequencing was peripheral blood, taken on day 0 of MenACWY control vaccination. These receptors originate from an adult in good health.

The CDR3 protein is CASSQVEEKLFF. CDR3 coding DNA: TGTGCCAGCAGCCAAGTTGAAGAAAAACTGTTTTTT. The chain combines TRBV3-1 (or the pseudogene TRBV3-2) with TRBJ1-4; D gene ambiguous. Germline V gives CDR1 LGHDT, CDR2 YNNKEL (reference sequence). V was trimmed by 1 base and J by 8 bases, leaving 5 bases between them. The CDR3 runs 12 residues.

The rearrangement links TRBV9 to TRBJ1-1; TRBD1 matches 7 bases. Unmatched junction bases numbered 6, after V lost 0 bases and J lost 10 bases. In germline, CDR1 is SGDLS, CDR2 YYNGEE. The CDR3 contains 13 residues. The CDR3, as DNA: TGTGCCAGCAGCGTAGAGACAGGGAAAGGAGCTTTCTTT. Translated: CASSVETGKGAFF.

Ten or more counts support this clone. The junction and the germline gene differ at one end; a read error may be behind it. V usage is TRBV7-9 and J usage is TRBJ1-1; D is ambiguous. The germline CDR1 and CDR2 sequences are SEHNR and FQNEAQ (reference sequence). The CDR3 totals 14 residues. CDR3 region: CASSLADGPTEAFF. The DNA for the CDR3 is TGTGCCAGCAGCCTAGCGGACGGCCCCACTGAAGCTTTCTTT. Full variable domain (outside the CDR3, taken from reference TRBV7-9 and TRBJ1-1): DTGVSQNPRHKITKRGQNVTFRCDPISEHNRLYWYRQTLGQGPEFLTYFQNEAQLEKSRLLSDRFSAERPKGSFSTLEIQRTEQGDSAMYLCASSLADGPTEAFFGQGTRLTVV.

The chain employs TRBV27 and TRBJ2-3; D tentatively fits TRBD1 or TRBD2 (6 bases each). The CDR3 is 16 residues long. From germline, CDR1 is MNHEY and CDR2 SMNVEV (reference sequence). Deletions cut 6 bases from V and 2 bases from J, with 18 bases between. In DNA form, the CDR3 reads TGTGCCAGCAGGGGGGTAACGGGGGCGTCCACAGATACGCAGTATTTT. Its translation is CASRGVTGASTDTQYF.

This clone was counted a single time. The chain is built from TRBV28 and TRBJ2-7; TRBD2 is a possible D gene (6 bases). The length of the CDR3 is 13 residues. Trimming stripped 6 bases from V and 5 bases from J, with 14 bases between. Germline CDR1 reads MDHEN; CDR2 reads SYDVKM. The DNA of the CDR3 is TGTGCCAGCAGCCGGGACTCCCTTGACGAGCAGTACTTC. Its protein product is CASSRDSLDEQYF.

This chain uses TRBV3-1 (or the pseudogene TRBV3-2) with TRBJ2-7; 8 positions agree with TRBD2. The trim removed 4 bases at V and 3 bases at J, leaving 11 bases unmatched. Germline CDR1 reads LGHDT; CDR2 reads YNNKEL (reference sequence). The CDR3 is made up of 16 amino acids. The DNA for the CDR3 is TGTGCCAGCAGCCTGACAATAGCCGGGACTAGCTACGAGCAGTACTTC. Translation: CASSLTIAGTSYEQYF.

This clone has a handful of counts. The chain combines TRBV9 with TRBJ2-1, with D possibly being TRBD1 or TRBD2 (5 bases each). The CDR3 covers 14 residues. The V and J ends lost 3 bases and 9 bases respectively, with 16 bases between them. Germline values: CDR1 SGDLS, CDR2 YYNGEE. The CDR3, as DNA: TGTGCCAGCAGCGGCCGGGGCACCGGCCGTGAGCAGTTCTTC. Translating it yields CASSGRGTGREQFF.

The sample holds one count of this clone. The V and J genes are TRBV7-2 and TRBJ2-7; perhaps D is TRBD1 or TRBD2 (6 bases each). The V end lost 5 bases, the J end lost 2 bases, and 13 bases lay between the germline ends. In germline, CDR1 is SGHTA, CDR2 FQGNSA. CDR3 length: 14 residues. CDR3 DNA: TGTGCCAGCAGCCCCTCAAGGGGGGCCTACGAGCAGTACTTC. It specifies CASSPSRGAYEQYF.

A single count supports this clone. The V and J genes are TRBV20-1 and TRBJ1-5; D remains ambiguous. The germline V gene has CDR1 DFQATT and CDR2 SNEGSKA (reference sequence). The CDR3 is 14 amino acids. V was cut by 3 bases and J by 2 bases, with 11 bases left in between. The CDR3 bases are TGCAGTGCTAGTTCAATCGAGGGCAATCAGCCCCAGCATTTT. Translation gives CSASSIEGNQPQHF.

This clone was detected only once. The chain joins TRBV19 to TRBJ1-3; TRBD1 matches 8 bases. V was clipped by 4 bases and J by 1 base; unmatched bases: 3. The germline V gene has CDR1 LNHDA and CDR2 SQIVND (reference sequence). CDR3 length: 15 residues. The CDR3 DNA reads TGTGCCAGTAGTACCTACAGGGGGTCTGGAAACACCATATATTTT. This sequence encodes CASSTYRGSGNTIYF.

The chain is built from TRBV11-3 and TRBJ1-1; D ambiguous. CDR3 length: 13 residues. Trimming shortened V by 1 base and J by 3 bases, and 6 bases separated the two germline ends. The V gene's germline CDR1 is SGHNT and CDR2 YENEEA. The CDR3 nucleotides are TGTGCCAGCAGCTTAGCGGCTTACACTGAAGCTTTCTTT. Its translation is CASSLAAYTEAFF.

This clone came up once. The genes are TRBV7-2 and TRBJ2-7; no clear D. This CDR3 is built from 14 residues. V was cut by 5 bases and J by 0 bases, with 11 bases left in between. Germline assignment: CDR1 SGHTA and CDR2 FQGNSA. CDR3 region: CASSPVGTSYEQYF. The CDR3 nucleotides read TGTGCCAGCAGCCCCGTCGGCACCTCCTACGAGCAGTACTTC. The variable domain in full, with the rest retrieved from reference TRBV7-2 and TRBJ2-7, is GAGVSQSPSNKVTEKGKDVELRCDPISGHTALYWYRQSLGQGLEFLIYFQGNSAPDKSGLPSDRFSAERTGGSVSTLTIQRTQQEDSAVYLCASSPVGTSYEQYFGPGTRLTVT.

V and J are TRBV24-1 and TRBJ2-3; D may be TRBD1 or TRBD2 (5 bases each). Germline V lookup: CDR1 KGHDR, CDR2 SFDVKD. CDR3 length: 14 residues. The V end was cut by 0 bases, the J end by 5 bases, with 8 bases between. The CDR3 loop is CATSDLEGLDTQYF. In DNA, the CDR3 is TGTGCCACCAGTGATTTGGAGGGGTTAGATACGCAGTATTTT.

The chain combines TRBV25-1 with TRBJ2-3; 8 bases match TRBD2. V trimming: 2 bases; J trimming: 3 bases; junction bases outside the gene matches: 10. Per the germline V gene, CDR1 is MGHDK and CDR2 is SYGVNS. The CDR3 extends over 17 amino acids. The CDR3 DNA follows: TGTGCCAGCAGTGAAGGAAAGACTAGCGACGTAACAGATACGCAGTATTTT. It encodes CASSEGKTSDVTDTQYF.

This chain joins TRBV29-1 and TRBJ2-1; TRBD1 matches at 7 bases. V lost 0 bases to trimming and J lost 8 bases; unmatched junction nucleotides: 7. The CDR3 contains 14 residues. The germline V gene has CDR1 SQVTM and CDR2 ANQGSEA. The chain's CDR3 is CSVEDLDRVDEQFF. DNA of the CDR3: TGCAGCGTTGAAGATTTAGACAGGGTCGATGAGCAGTTCTTC.

The chain couples TRBV7-3 to TRBJ2-5; D possibly corresponds to TRBD2 (6 bases). CDR1 and CDR2 from the germline V gene are SGHTA and FQGTGA. V lost 1 base and J 5 bases, leaving 11 bases between the germline ends. This CDR3 comprises 14 residues. This CDR3 reads CASSLSGAGETQYF. DNA of the CDR3: TGTGCCAGCAGCTTAAGCGGGGCGGGTGAGACCCAGTACTTC.

The chain links TRBV6-5 to TRBJ1-3; D remains ambiguous. Germline CDR1 reads MNHEY; CDR2 reads SVGAGI. The ends were cut back, 7 bases at V and 0 bases at J, with 13 bases in the middle. CDR3 length: 15 amino acids. The CDR3 region is CASILTGSSGNTIYF. CDR3 bases: TGTGCCAGCATCTTGACTGGGAGCTCTGGAAACACCATATATTTT.

The chain combines TRBV6-5 with TRBJ2-2; D ambiguous. The CDR3 totals 13 residues. Per germline, CDR1 MNHEY and CDR2 SVGAGI. The ends were cut back, 7 bases at V and 10 bases at J, with 16 bases in the middle. The CDR3 region has the DNA TGTGCCAGCACCACCACTGTTAATTCGGAGCTGTTTTTT. Translation: CASTTTVNSELFF.

This clone was found a few times. V usage is TRBV4-1 and J usage is TRBJ2-7; TRBD2 matches 9 bases. The CDR3 totals 15 residues. Germline V gene data show CDR1 as MGHRA and CDR2 as YSYEKL. Losses at the gene ends were 4 bases for V and 2 bases for J; bases not matched to a gene: 6. CDR3 protein: CASSPGLALTYEQYF. The CDR3, as DNA: TGCGCCAGCAGCCCCGGACTAGCGCTAACCTACGAGCAGTACTTC.

CDR3 nucleotides: TGTGCCAGCAGTGAAGGGACAGGGGCAAACATCTACGAGCAGTACTTC. It is translated as CASSEGTGANIYEQYF. The V call is TRBV6-1, the J call TRBJ2-7; 9 positions match TRBD1. Germline trimming cut 1 base from V and 3 bases from J; bases unmatched to any gene: 7. Looked up from germline, CDR1 is MNHNS and CDR2 is SASEGT. This CDR3 is built from 16 residues.

In this sample, this clone turned up a few times. The CDR3 sequence is CASSSDRPWETQYF. The DNA for the CDR3 is TGTGCCAGCAGCTCGGACAGGCCGTGGGAGACCCAGTACTTC. This rearrangement joins TRBV7-9 to TRBJ2-5; 7 positions match TRBD1. V trimming: 4 bases; J trimming: 5 bases; junction bases outside the gene matches: 7. CDR3 length: 14 residues. Germline CDR1 reads SEHNR; CDR2 reads FQNEAQ (reference sequence).

J is TRBJ1-2 and V is TRBV18; 7 bases line up with TRBD1. The V segment lost 1 base and the J segment 8 bases; nucleotides outside the gene matches: 19. Per germline, CDR1 KGHSH and CDR2 LQKENI. The CDR3 is 18 amino acids. DNA of the CDR3: TGTGCCAGCTCACCACGCGTCGGTGAAGGGACAGCCCTCCGGGGCTACACCTTC. As protein: CASSPRVGEGTALRGYTF.